This entry is about one T cell receptor (beta chain). Its specificity is unknown. These data are taken from a study of cytomegalovirus exposure and HLA in healthy donors. CDR1 and CDR2 from the germline V gene are SGHRS and YFSETQ. Trimming removed 4 bases at V and 1 base at J, with 9 bases between. This CDR3 has 13 amino acids. Researchers ran the PCR with 60 Vbeta and 13 Jbeta primers. Under the authors' procedure: As a later analysis found, there were 60 million to 90 million unique TCR beta chains, of which roughly 11 million were shared. TCRdb's copy holds only in-frame clones and misses some; the assay was immunoSEQ multiplex PCR. Clone size and V and J calls were adopted from that table, with D and trimming inferred from the DNA. The table lists about 82,000 clones, roughly 80% of them singletons, with around an eighth in the top ten. Whole-study findings and limits: What was likely a sequencing artifact was a cluster of highly shared sequence variants. Researchers left out some V segments, among them TRBV6-2 and TRBV6-3, as indistinguishable. Confirmation was obtained in vitro that a few CMV-associated chains are specific for CMV antigens.

This receptor was identified in a human donor in good health. The gene calls are TRBV5-1 and TRBJ2-7; D remains ambiguous. The sample taken for sequencing was PBMCs. CDR3 protein: CASSLLHSYEQYF. The CDR3 nucleotides are TGCGCCAGCAGCCTTTTACATTCCTACGAGCAGTACTTC.